The 5 T cell receptor beta chains listed next were all sequenced from one sample in a study of cytomegalovirus exposure and HLA in healthy donors (dated by TCRdb to about 2017). The method behind the library was the immunoSEQ multiplex PCR assay. A mixture of 60 forward primers for TCR Vbeta segments and 13 reverse primers for TCR Jbeta segments was used in the multiplex PCR. Entries here come from immuneACCESS through TCRdb and include only in-frame sequences with V and J called. Some clones fail to appear in such tables; in the studies checked, an unresolved V gene covers under half of the shortfall, and the cause of the remainder is unknown. Across this sample there are approximately 110,000 clones, with 77% seen only once. The ten top clones hold roughly 13% of the sample. Sequencing was carried out using PBMCs. Receptors were obtained from a woman aged 40 to 50 in good health and CMV-seropositive.

The genes are TRBV5-1 and TRBJ1-1, with D possibly being TRBD1 (6 bases). The germline V gene encodes CDR1 SGHRS and CDR2 YFSETQ. V was pared by 4 bases and J by 3 bases, with 16 bases between. The length of the CDR3 is 15 residues. The CDR3 is CASSGGQPQYTEAFF. In nucleotides, the CDR3 is TGCGCCAGCAGCGGCGGACAGCCCCAGTACACTGAAGCTTTCTTT.

This chain uses TRBV27 with TRBJ1-2, with TRBD1 matching over 7 bases. The CDR3 contains 15 residues. V trimming: 5 bases; J trimming: 4 bases; junction bases outside the gene matches: 10. Germline CDR1 and CDR2: MNHEY and SMNVEV (reference sequence). The chain's CDR3 is CASSVNVQGPYGYTF. CDR3 nucleotide sequence: TGTGCCAGCAGTGTTAACGTACAGGGGCCCTATGGCTACACCTTC.

The chain joins TRBV19 to TRBJ2-7; possible D gene TRBD2, 5 bases. From germline, CDR1 is LNHDA and CDR2 SQIVND (reference sequence). Trimming removed 3 bases at V and 0 bases at J, with 9 bases between. The CDR3 sequence is 14 residues long. CDR3 protein: CASSIGILSYEQYF. The CDR3, as DNA: TGTGCCAGTAGTATCGGGATACTCTCCTACGAGCAGTACTTC. Full variable domain (remainder filled in from reference TRBV19 and TRBJ2-7): DGGITQSPKYLFRKEGQNVTLSCEQNLNHDAMYWYRQDPGQGLRLIYYSQIVNDFQKGDIAEGYSVSREKKESFPLTVTSAQKNPTAFYLCASSIGILSYEQYFGPGTRLTVT.

The V and J genes are TRBV29-1 and TRBJ1-1; D gene unclear. The CDR3 has 13 amino acids. Trimming stripped 5 bases from V and 4 bases from J, with 14 bases between. The V gene's germline CDR1 is SQVTM and CDR2 ANQGSEA. This chain's CDR3 is CSVPDPRGTEAFF. The CDR3 coding sequence is TGCAGCGTTCCCGACCCGCGGGGCACTGAAGCTTTCTTT. The entire variable domain, with the rest obtained from reference TRBV29-1 and TRBJ1-1, is as follows: SAVISQKPSRDICQRGTSLTIQCQVDSQVTMMFWYRQQPGQSLTLIATANQGSEATYESGFVIDKFPISRPNLTFSTLTVSNMSPEDSSIYLCSVPDPRGTEAFFGQGTRLTVV.

This chain connects TRBV10-2 to TRBJ2-1, with D possibly matching TRBD2 (5 bases). The CDR3 covers 14 residues. CDR1 is WSHSY, CDR2 SAAADI, per germline. Between the trimmed V and J ends, which lost 8 bases and 9 bases, there was a span of 20 bases. In nucleotides, the CDR3 is TGCGCCAGCGGTTTACGGGGATTAGTGGGTGAGCAGTTCTTC. Protein: CASGLRGLVGEQFF.